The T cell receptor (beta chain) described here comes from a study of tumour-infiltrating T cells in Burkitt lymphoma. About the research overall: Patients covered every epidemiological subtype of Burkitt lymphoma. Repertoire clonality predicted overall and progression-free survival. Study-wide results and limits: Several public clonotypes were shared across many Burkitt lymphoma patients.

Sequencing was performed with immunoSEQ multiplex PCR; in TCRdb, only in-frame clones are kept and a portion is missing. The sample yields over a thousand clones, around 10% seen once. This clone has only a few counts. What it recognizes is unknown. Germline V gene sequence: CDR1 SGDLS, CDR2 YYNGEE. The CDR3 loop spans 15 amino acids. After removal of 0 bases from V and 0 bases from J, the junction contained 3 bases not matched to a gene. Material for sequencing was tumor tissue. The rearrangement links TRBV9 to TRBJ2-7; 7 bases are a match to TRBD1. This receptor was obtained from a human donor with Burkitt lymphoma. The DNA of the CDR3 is TGTGCCAGCAGCGTAGCGCAGGGGGACTCCTACGAGCAGTACTTC. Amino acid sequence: CASSVAQGDSYEQYF. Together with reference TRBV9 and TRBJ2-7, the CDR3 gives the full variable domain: DSGVTQTPKHLITATGQRVTLRCSPRSGDLSVYWYQQSLDQGLQFLIQYYNGEERAKGNILERFSAQQFPDLHSELNLSSLELGDSALYFCASSVAQGDSYEQYFGPGTRLTVT.